This T cell receptor (beta chain) is drawn from a study of CD8 T cells in Susac syndrome. Germline values: CDR1 MNHEY, CDR2 SVGEGT. Trimming removed 5 bases at V and 6 bases at J, with 12 bases between. The length of the CDR3 is 13 residues. Reverse transcription of roughly 0.45 to 1 ug RNA used random hexamers. TCRdb reanalysed the immunoSEQ multiplex PCR reads using MiXCR and keeps one entry per CDR3 protein. The table has about 160,000 distinct CDR3 sequences, 92% seen once. This clonotype has a single count. The rearrangement links TRBV6-2 or TRBV6-3 to TRBJ2-3; D is possibly TRBD2 (6 bases). What was sequenced was CD4+ T cells from PBMCs. This receptor was identified in a human donor in good health. CDR3 protein: CASSGGWADTQYF. The CDR3, as DNA: TGTGCCAGCAGTGGGGGGTGGGCCGATACGCAGTATTTT.